This TCR beta chain was documented in a study of blood T cell repertoires in COVID-19. Study information: The origin of the acute and convalescent COVID-19 samples was the United States, Italy and Spain. PBMCs, B-cell-depleted T cells, or T cells were the source of the cDNA or gDNA that made up the material.

The CDR3 has 15 residues. The V end was cut by 2 bases, the J end by 1 base, with 13 bases between. Authors' data handling: For nucleated cells, counts were estimated from reference gene primer amplification. TCRdb's copy holds only in-frame clones and misses some; the assay was immunoSEQ multiplex PCR. The V and J calls and clone size are taken from that table; D and trimming were inferred from the DNA. The sample contains roughly 120,000 clones, about 74% of which appear only once. The chain employs TRBV5-3 and TRBJ2-7; the D gene is possibly TRBD2 (5 bases). TRBV5-3 is designated an ORF whose function remains uncertain. The material sequenced was peripheral blood. The sequence came from a human donor in a cohort sampled during active COVID-19. Here the CDR3 reads CARSLWPSPSYEQYF. In nucleotides, the CDR3 is TGTGCCAGAAGCTTATGGCCTAGCCCTTCCTACGAGCAGTACTTC.